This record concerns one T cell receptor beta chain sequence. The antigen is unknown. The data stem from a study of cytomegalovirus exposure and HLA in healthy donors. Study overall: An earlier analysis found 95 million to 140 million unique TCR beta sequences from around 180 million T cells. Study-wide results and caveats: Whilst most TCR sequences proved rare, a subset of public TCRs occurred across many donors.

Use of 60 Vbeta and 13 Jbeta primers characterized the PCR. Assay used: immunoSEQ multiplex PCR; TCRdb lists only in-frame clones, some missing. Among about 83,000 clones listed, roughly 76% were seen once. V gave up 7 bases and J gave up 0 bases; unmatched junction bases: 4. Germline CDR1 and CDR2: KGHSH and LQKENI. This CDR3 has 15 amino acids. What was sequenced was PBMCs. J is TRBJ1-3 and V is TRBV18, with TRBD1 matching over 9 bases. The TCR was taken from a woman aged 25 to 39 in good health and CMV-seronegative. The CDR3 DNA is TGTGCCAGCTGGCGGGACAGGGTCTCTGGAAACACCATATATTTT. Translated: CASWRDRVSGNTIYF.